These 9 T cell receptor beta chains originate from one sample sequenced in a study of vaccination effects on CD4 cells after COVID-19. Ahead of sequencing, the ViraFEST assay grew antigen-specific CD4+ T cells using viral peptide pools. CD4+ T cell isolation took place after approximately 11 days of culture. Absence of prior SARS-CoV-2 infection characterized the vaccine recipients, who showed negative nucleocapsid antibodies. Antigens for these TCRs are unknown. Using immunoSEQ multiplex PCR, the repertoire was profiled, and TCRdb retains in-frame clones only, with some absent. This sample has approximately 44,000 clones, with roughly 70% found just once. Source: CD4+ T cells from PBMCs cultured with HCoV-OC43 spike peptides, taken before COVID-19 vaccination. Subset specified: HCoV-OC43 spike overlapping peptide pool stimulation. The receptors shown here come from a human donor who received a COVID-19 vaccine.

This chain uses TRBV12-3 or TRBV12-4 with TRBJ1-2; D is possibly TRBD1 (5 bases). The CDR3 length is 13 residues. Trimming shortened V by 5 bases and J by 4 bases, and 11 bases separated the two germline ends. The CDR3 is CASSLRGAYGYTF. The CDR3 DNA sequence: TGTGCCAGCAGTCTGCGAGGGGCCTATGGCTACACCTTC.

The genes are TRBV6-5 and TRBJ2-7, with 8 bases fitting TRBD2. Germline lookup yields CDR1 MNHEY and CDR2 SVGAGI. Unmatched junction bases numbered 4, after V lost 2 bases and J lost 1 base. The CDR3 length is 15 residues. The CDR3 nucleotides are TGTGCCAGCAGTTACGGTCGGGGGGGGTCCTACGAGCAGTACTTC. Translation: CASSYGRGGSYEQYF.

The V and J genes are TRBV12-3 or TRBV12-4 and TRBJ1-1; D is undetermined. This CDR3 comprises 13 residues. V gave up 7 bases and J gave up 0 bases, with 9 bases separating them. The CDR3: CASKTMMNTEAFF. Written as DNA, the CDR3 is TGTGCCAGCAAGACAATGATGAACACTGAAGCTTTCTTT.

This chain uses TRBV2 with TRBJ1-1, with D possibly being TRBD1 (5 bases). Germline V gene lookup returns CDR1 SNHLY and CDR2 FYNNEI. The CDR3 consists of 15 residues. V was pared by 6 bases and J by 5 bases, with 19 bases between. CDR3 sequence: CASSLQVSRATEAFF. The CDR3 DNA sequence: TGTGCCAGCAGCCTCCAGGTGAGCAGGGCGACTGAAGCTTTCTTT.

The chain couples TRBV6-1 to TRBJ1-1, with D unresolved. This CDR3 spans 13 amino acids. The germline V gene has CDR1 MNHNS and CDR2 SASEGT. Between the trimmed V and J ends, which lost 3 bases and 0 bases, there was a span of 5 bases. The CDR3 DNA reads TGTGCCAGCAGTGAGTTTTTGAACACTGAAGCTTTCTTT. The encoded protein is CASSEFLNTEAFF.

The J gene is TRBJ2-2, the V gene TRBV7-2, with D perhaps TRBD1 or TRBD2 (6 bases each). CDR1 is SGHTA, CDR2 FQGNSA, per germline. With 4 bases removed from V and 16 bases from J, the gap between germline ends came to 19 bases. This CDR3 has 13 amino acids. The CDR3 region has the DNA TGTGCCAGCAGCTGGACTAAGTCGGGGGCTCGGTTTTTT. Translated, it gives CASSWTKSGARFF.

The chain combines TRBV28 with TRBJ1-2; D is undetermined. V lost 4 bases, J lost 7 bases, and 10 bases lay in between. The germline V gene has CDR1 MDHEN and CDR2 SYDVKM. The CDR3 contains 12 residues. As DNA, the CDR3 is TGTGCCAGCAGTTATAAGGCAGGTGGCTACACCTTC. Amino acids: CASSYKAGGYTF.

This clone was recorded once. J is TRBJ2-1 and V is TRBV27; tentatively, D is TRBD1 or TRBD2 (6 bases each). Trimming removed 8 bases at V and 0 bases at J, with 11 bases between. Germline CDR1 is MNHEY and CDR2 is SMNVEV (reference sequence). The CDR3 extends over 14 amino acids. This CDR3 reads CASGGTRSYNEQFF. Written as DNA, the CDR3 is TGTGCCAGCGGGGGGACACGCTCCTACAATGAGCAGTTCTTC.

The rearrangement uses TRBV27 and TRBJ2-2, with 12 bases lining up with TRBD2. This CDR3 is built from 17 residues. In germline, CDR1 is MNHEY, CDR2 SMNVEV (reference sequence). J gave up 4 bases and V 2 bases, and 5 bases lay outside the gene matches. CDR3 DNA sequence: TGTGCCAGCAGTTTAAGGGCTAGCGGGGGGGCCACCGGGGAGCTGTTTTTT. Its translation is CASSLRASGGATGELFF.